Below are 30 T cell receptor beta chains sequenced from a single sample in a study of blood T cells in healthy people across ages. The second PCR ran about 6 to 12 cycles with a sample-barcoded 5' primer and J-beta primers. TCRdb recomputed calls from the 5' RACE reads with MiXCR, one row per CDR3 protein. Here the sample spans approximately 900,000 distinct CDR3 sequences, 29% being singletons. This sample was also put to use in a study of T cells of mothers and their children.

The specimen was blood. The receptors here all came from a woman in her thirties or forties in good health.

Notes on this clonotype: This may stem from a read error, because a much larger clone lies one nucleotide away. The CDR3 region is CSVDPATYEQYF. As DNA, the CDR3 is TGCAGCGTTGACCCAGCGACCTACGAGCAGTACTTC. The gene calls are TRBV29-1 and TRBJ2-7; D call uncertain. CDR3 length: 12 residues. Germline CDR1 SQVTM, CDR2 ANQGSEA. The ends were cut back, 3 bases at V and 2 bases at J, with 8 bases in the middle.

The chain carries TRBV9 and TRBJ1-2, with TRBD1 matching 8 bases. The CDR3 covers 17 residues. Germline lookup yields CDR1 SGDLS and CDR2 YYNGEE. Germline trimming cut 0 bases from V and 8 bases from J; bases unmatched to any gene: 15. The CDR3 coding sequence is TGTGCCAGCAGCGTAGGATTCGGGACAGGTGATGGTGGAGGCTACACCTTC. Amino acids: CASSVGFGTGDGGGYTF.

This clonotype was picked up a small number of times. The chain carries TRBV20-1 and TRBJ2-7; 9 nucleotides agree with TRBD1. CDR1 and CDR2 (germline): DFQATT, SNEGSKA (reference sequence). The CDR3 length is 13 residues. Here the CDR3 DNA reads TGCAGGGCGGAGACAGGGGGGGCCTACGAGCAGTACTTC. Translating it yields CRAETGGAYEQYF.

The chain links TRBV20-1 to TRBJ2-5, with 13 bases fitting TRBD2. V lost 6 bases to trimming and J lost 0 bases; unmatched junction nucleotides: 4. This CDR3 has 15 residues. Germline assignment: CDR1 DFQATT and CDR2 SNEGSKA (reference sequence). The CDR3 region has the DNA TGCAGTGCGATGGGACTAGCGGGGTACCAAGAGACCCAGTACTTC. Translated: CSAMGLAGYQETQYF.

The chain uses TRBV29-1 and TRBJ2-2; 8 positions match TRBD1. Trimming at V came to 7 bases and at J to 1 base, leaving 5 bases not matched to a gene. CDR1 SQVTM and CDR2 ANQGSEA come from the germline V gene. This CDR3 spans 14 amino acids. The CDR3 DNA reads TGCAGCGGTAAAGGACAGGGGAACACCGGGGAGCTGTTTTTT. This encodes CSGKGQGNTGELFF.

This clonotype was recorded many times. The chain uses TRBV7-2 and TRBJ2-7; no clear D gene. CDR1 and CDR2 from the germline V gene are SGHTA and FQGNSA. The CDR3 has 15 amino acids. V was cut by 4 bases and J by 2 bases, with 15 bases left in between. The CDR3 bases are TGTGCCAGCAGCTCCCGCCCCCAGGAGACCTACGAGCAGTACTTC. Amino acids: CASSSRPQETYEQYF.

In this sample, this clonotype turned up many times. The chain couples TRBV20-1 to TRBJ2-1; the D is unclear. The CDR3 covers 13 residues. The V end lost 5 bases, the J end lost 4 bases, and 12 bases lay between the germline ends. Germline lookup yields CDR1 DFQATT and CDR2 SNEGSKA (reference sequence). CDR3 amino acids: CSAAVFGYNEQFF. The CDR3 nucleotides read TGCAGTGCTGCGGTCTTCGGATACAATGAGCAGTTCTTC.

This clonotype was observed a few times. The junction departs from germline at one end; a sequencing error may be responsible. The chain is built from TRBV3-1 and TRBJ2-6; 14 bases fit TRBD2. Per germline, CDR1 LGHDT and CDR2 YNNKEL (reference sequence). The CDR3 is made up of 19 amino acids. CDR3 sequence reads: CASSTKEGLAGVGANVLTF. The CDR3, as DNA: TGTGCTAGCAGCACCAAGGAGGGACTAGCGGGGGTTGGGGCCAACGTCCTGACTTTC.

This clonotype was detected once. Just one base apart from a much larger clone, this may be a read error. The chain combines TRBV4-1 with TRBJ2-1; D call uncertain. The CDR3 is made up of 14 amino acids. Germline assignment: CDR1 MGHRA and CDR2 YSYEKL. The CDR3 DNA reads TGCGCCAGCAGCCGACTGAGCTCCAACAATGAGCAGTTCTTC. Encoded protein: CASSRLSSNNEQFF.

Only a few counts were recorded for this clonotype. This may be a read error: a much more frequent sequence differs by one nucleotide. The genes are TRBV7-2 and TRBJ2-7, with TRBD1 matching 9 bases. The CDR3 has 15 amino acids. Germline loops: CDR1 SGHTA, CDR2 FQGNSA. CDR3 DNA: TGTGCCGGCAGCCCCGACAGGGGGAGCTCCTACGAGCAGTACTTC. Encoded protein: CAGSPDRGSSYEQYF.

The chain is built from TRBV28 and TRBJ1-4; D is perhaps TRBD1 (5 bases). Germline assignment: CDR1 MDHEN and CDR2 SYDVKM. The CDR3 is 13 amino acids. The V end was cut by 7 bases, the J end by 0 bases, with 6 bases between. For the CDR3, the DNA is TGTGCCAGCATACAGGCAACTAATGAAAAACTGTTTTTT. This codes for CASIQATNEKLFF. Using reference TRBV28 and TRBJ1-4 for the parts outside the CDR3, the full variable domain is DVKVTQSSRYLVKRTGEKVFLECVQDMDHENMFWYRQDPGLGLRLIYFSYDVKMKEKGDIPEGYSVSREKKERFSLILESASTNQTSMYLCASIQATNEKLFFGSGTQLSVL.

The chain employs TRBV7-2 and TRBJ1-1, with D unresolved. Germline values: CDR1 SGHTA, CDR2 FQGNSA. V was shortened by 5 bases and J by 6 bases, with 16 bases between the two germline ends. The CDR3 loop spans 14 amino acids. The CDR3 sequence: CASSPSSLSAEAFF. DNA for the CDR3: TGTGCCAGCAGCCCGAGCAGTCTTTCGGCTGAAGCTTTCTTT.

The V call is TRBV11-2, the J call TRBJ2-1; 8 nucleotides match TRBD2. Trimming took 1 base from V and 5 from J; bases not matched to a gene: 10. CDR1 SGHAT and CDR2 FQNNGV come from the germline V gene. This CDR3 contains 17 residues. DNA for the CDR3: TGTGCCAGCAGCTTAGGAGTCTTCGGGGGGGCGGACAATGAGCAGTTCTTC. Translated: CASSLGVFGGADNEQFF.

In regard to this clonotype: This could be a read error, since a much larger clone is one nucleotide away. V is TRBV7-6 and J is TRBJ2-3; 7 positions match TRBD1. This CDR3 spans 15 amino acids. The germline V gene encodes CDR1 SGHVS and CDR2 FNYEAQ. The CDR3 is CVSSLGTDNTDTQYF. The CDR3 nucleotides read TGTGTCAGCAGCTTAGGGACAGATAACACAGATACGCAGTATTTT.

The sample holds many counts of this clonotype. The chain carries TRBV2 and TRBJ2-3; TRBD1 matches 8 bases. Germline-derived CDR1 and CDR2 are SNHLY and FYNNEI. CDR3 length: 18 residues. Trimming removed 3 bases from V and 2 bases from J; junction bases left unmatched: 13. CDR3 nucleotide sequence: TGTGCCAGCAGTGAGGGGGCCGAGGACAGGGTACTCACAGATACGCAGTATTTT. The encoded protein is CASSEGAEDRVLTDTQYF. The full variable domain, completed using reference TRBV2 and TRBJ2-3, is EPEVTQTPSHQVTQMGQEVILRCVPISNHLYFYWYRQILGQKVEFLVSFYNNEISEKSEIFDDQFSVERPDGSNFTLKIRSTKLEDSAMYFCASSEGAEDRVLTDTQYFGPGTRLTVL.

V is TRBV28 and J is TRBJ1-4; TRBD1 is a possible D gene (5 bases). The CDR3 spans 14 residues. The V end was cut by 10 bases, the J end by 2 bases, with 14 bases between. Germline CDR1 reads MDHEN; CDR2 reads SYDVKM. CDR3: CATTEGPTNEKLFF. The CDR3 DNA is TGTGCCACCACAGAGGGACCGACTAATGAAAAACTGTTTTTT.

This clonotype was recorded at least ten times. The genes are TRBV20-1 and TRBJ2-1; TRBD1 or TRBD2 may be the D gene (5 bases each). Trimming cost V 4 bases and J 8 bases, with 21 bases left between them. The CDR3 covers 15 residues. In germline, CDR1 is DFQATT, CDR2 SNEGSKA (reference sequence). The CDR3, as DNA: TGCAGTGCTACCTCCTCCGGGACGGTCAGGTATGAGCAGTTCTTC. As protein: CSATSSGTVRYEQFF.

This clonotype was counted between two and nine times. The chain uses TRBV2 and TRBJ2-5; D not resolved. The CDR3 is 14 residues long. CDR1 and CDR2 from the germline V gene are SNHLY and FYNNEI. V was shortened by 3 bases and J by 0 bases, with 8 bases between the two germline ends. The CDR3 DNA reads TGTGCCAGCAGTGATGATGTGTACCAAGAGACCCAGTACTTC. It yields the protein CASSDDVYQETQYF.

This clonotype was detected only a few times. CDR3 DNA sequence: TGTGCCAGCAGTTTAGCGCGGGCTGGACCCTACAATGAGCAGTTCTTC. Encoded protein: CASSLARAGPYNEQFF. The chain uses TRBV12-3 or TRBV12-4 and TRBJ2-1, with D possibly being TRBD2 (5 bases). This CDR3 region has 16 residues. V lost 0 bases and J 2 bases, leaving 11 bases between the germline ends.

CDR3 nucleotide sequence: TGCGCCAGCAGCGCTAGCGGGGACACCGGGGAGCAGTACTTC. This codes for CASSASGDTGEQYF. The chain is built from TRBV5-1 and TRBJ2-7; 9 bases match TRBD2. V lost 4 bases to trimming and J lost 7 bases; unmatched junction nucleotides: 9. This CDR3 is 14 amino acids long. Germline CDR1 SGHRS, CDR2 YFSETQ.

The chain uses TRBV7-2 and TRBJ1-1, with D hard to call. This CDR3 region has 15 residues. The V and J ends lost 3 bases and 4 bases respectively, with 15 bases between them. The germline V gene encodes CDR1 SGHTA and CDR2 FQGNSA. The CDR3 coding sequence is TGTGCCAGCAGCTTGTCGCGGGGTTGGAGCACTGAAGCTTTCTTT. The encoded protein is CASSLSRGWSTEAFF.

This clonotype was picked up a small number of times. Mismatch with germline at one junction end may stem from a read error. The chain links TRBV2 to TRBJ2-7; TRBD1 matches at 11 bases. The CDR3 is 15 amino acids. Germline lookup yields CDR1 SNHLY and CDR2 FYNNEI. CDR3: CVSSADRGHNYEQYF. The CDR3 nucleotides are TGTGTCAGCAGTGCGGACAGGGGGCATAACTACGAGCAGTACTTC.

The chain couples TRBV5-1 to TRBJ1-4; tentative D call: TRBD1 (6 bases). The CDR3 runs to 15 residues. V lost 4 bases to trimming and J lost 6 bases, with 16 bases between them. Germline V gene lookup returns CDR1 SGHRS and CDR2 YFSETQ. The CDR3 spells CASSPGGAPDEKLFF. The CDR3 DNA reads TGCGCCAGCAGCCCCGGGGGCGCTCCGGATGAAAAACTGTTTTTT.

This clonotype has a handful of counts. The genes are TRBV6-2 or TRBV6-3 and TRBJ2-7; TRBD1 might be the D (6 bases). This CDR3 is built from 14 residues. CDR1 and CDR2 from the germline V gene are MNHEY and SVGEGT. V gave up 8 bases and J gave up 0 bases, with 14 bases separating them. This chain's CDR3 is CASGEADSSYEQYF. The CDR3 DNA sequence: TGTGCCAGCGGAGAGGCGGACAGCTCCTACGAGCAGTACTTC.

V and J are TRBV21-1 and TRBJ2-1; whether TRBD2, the table's D call, matches the DNA was not checked. TRBV21-1 is deemed a pseudogene. CDR3 length equals 15 residues. Here the CDR3 DNA reads TGTGCCAGCAGCAAAGAGGATGGGGACCCTCGTGAGCAGTTCTTC. The encoded protein is CASSKEDGDPREQFF.

This clonotype was counted only a few times. The rearrangement joins TRBV20-1 to TRBJ1-6; 9 bases are a match to TRBD1. The germline gives CDR1 DFQATT, CDR2 SNEGSKA (reference sequence). The CDR3 contains 15 residues. J gave up 14 bases and V 1 base, and 12 bases lay outside the gene matches. The CDR3 loop is CSARGPTGGPPSLHF. The CDR3 DNA is TGCAGTGCTAGAGGCCCGACAGGGGGGCCGCCGTCCCTCCACTTT.

This clonotype was seen many times. This rearrangement joins TRBV20-1 to TRBJ2-1; 11 bases map to TRBD2. The V gene end was trimmed by 6 bases and the J gene end by 9 bases; junction bases not matched to a gene: 16. The CDR3 covers 16 residues. Germline lookup yields CDR1 DFQATT and CDR2 SNEGSKA (reference sequence). The CDR3 loop reads CSALRPRLAGRVEQFF. In DNA, the CDR3 is TGCAGTGCCCTACGACCTAGACTAGCGGGGAGGGTTGAGCAGTTCTTC.

This clonotype came up many times. This chain links TRBV6-5 with TRBJ1-1; 10 bases are a match to TRBD1. Trimming cost V 2 bases and J 10 bases; bases outside gene matches: 7. CDR1 is MNHEY and CDR2 is SVGAGI in the germline V gene. This CDR3 is 14 amino acids long. CDR3 coding DNA: TGTGCCAGCAGTTACGAGACAGGGGGCGTATCAGCTTTCTTT. Encoded protein: CASSYETGGVSAFF.

This clonotype showed up many times. The rearrangement links TRBV28 to TRBJ2-3; TRBD1 is a possible D gene (6 bases). V was clipped by 2 bases and J by 2 bases, with 8 bases between them. The germline CDR1 and CDR2 sequences are MDHEN and SYDVKM. This CDR3 has 14 amino acids. The CDR3 DNA sequence: TGTGCCAGCAGTTTAGCAGGGGTCACAGATACGCAGTATTTT. Protein sequence: CASSLAGVTDTQYF. Full variable domain (outside the CDR3, taken from reference TRBV28 and TRBJ2-3): DVKVTQSSRYLVKRTGEKVFLECVQDMDHENMFWYRQDPGLGLRLIYFSYDVKMKEKGDIPEGYSVSREKKERFSLILESASTNQTSMYLCASSLAGVTDTQYFGPGTRLTVL.

This clonotype was counted many times. J is TRBJ2-3 and V is TRBV5-1; D gene unclear. CDR1 and CDR2 (germline): SGHRS, YFSETQ. V was trimmed by 2 bases and J by 4 bases, leaving 11 bases between them. The CDR3 covers 14 residues. CDR3: CASSFADRADTQYF. CDR3 DNA: TGCGCCAGCAGCTTTGCGGATCGCGCAGATACGCAGTATTTT.